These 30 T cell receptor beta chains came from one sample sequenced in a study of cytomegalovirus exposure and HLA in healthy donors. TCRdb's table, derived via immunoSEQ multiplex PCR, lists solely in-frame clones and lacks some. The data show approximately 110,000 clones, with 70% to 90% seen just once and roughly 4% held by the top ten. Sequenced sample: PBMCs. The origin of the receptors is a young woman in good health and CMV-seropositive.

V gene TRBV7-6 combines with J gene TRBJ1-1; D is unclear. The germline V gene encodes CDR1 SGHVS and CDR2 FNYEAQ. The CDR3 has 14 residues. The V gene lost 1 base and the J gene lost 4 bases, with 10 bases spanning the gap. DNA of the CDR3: TGTGCCAGCAGCTTAGTTAGACGGGGCACTGAAGCTTTCTTT. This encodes CASSLVRRGTEAFF.

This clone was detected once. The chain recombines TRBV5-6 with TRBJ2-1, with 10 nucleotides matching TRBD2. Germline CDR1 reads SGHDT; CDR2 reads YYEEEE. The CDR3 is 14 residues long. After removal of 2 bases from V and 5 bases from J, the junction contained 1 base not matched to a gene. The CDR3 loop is CASSFLAGDNEQFF. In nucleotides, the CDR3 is TGTGCCAGCAGCTTCCTAGCGGGGGACAATGAGCAGTTCTTC. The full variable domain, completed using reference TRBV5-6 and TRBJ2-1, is DAGVTQSPTHLIKTRGQQVTLRCSPKSGHDTVSWYQQALGQGPQFIFQYYEEEERQRGNFPDRFSGHQFPNYSSELNVNALLLGDSALYLCASSFLAGDNEQFFGPGTRLTVL.

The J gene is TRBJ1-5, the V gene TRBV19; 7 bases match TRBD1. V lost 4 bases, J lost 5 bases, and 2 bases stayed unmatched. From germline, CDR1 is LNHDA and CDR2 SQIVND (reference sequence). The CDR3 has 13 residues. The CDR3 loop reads CASSRDRDQPQHF. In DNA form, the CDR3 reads TGTGCCAGTAGTAGAGACAGGGATCAGCCCCAGCATTTT.

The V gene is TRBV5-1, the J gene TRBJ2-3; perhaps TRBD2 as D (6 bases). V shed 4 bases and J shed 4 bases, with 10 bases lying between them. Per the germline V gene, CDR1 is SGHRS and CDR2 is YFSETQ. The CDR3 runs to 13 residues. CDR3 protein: CASSGVAADTQYF. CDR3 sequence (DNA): TGCGCCAGCAGCGGAGTAGCGGCAGATACGCAGTATTTT.

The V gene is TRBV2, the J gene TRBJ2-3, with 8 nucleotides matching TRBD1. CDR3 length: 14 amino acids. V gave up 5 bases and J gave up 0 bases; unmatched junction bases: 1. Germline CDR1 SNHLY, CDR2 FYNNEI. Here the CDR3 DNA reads TGTGCCAGCAGTCGGACAGGGAGCACAGATACGCAGTATTTT. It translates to CASSRTGSTDTQYF.

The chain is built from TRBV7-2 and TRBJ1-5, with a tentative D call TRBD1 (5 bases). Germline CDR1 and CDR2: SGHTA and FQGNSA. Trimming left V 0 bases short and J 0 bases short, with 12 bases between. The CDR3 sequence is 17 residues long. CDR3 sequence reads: CASSLALTAYSNQPQHF. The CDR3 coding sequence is TGTGCCAGCAGCTTAGCCCTGACAGCCTATAGCAATCAGCCCCAGCATTTT. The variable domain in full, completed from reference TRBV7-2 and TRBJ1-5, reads GAGVSQSPSNKVTEKGKDVELRCDPISGHTALYWYRQSLGQGLEFLIYFQGNSAPDKSGLPSDRFSAERTGGSVSTLTIQRTQQEDSAVYLCASSLALTAYSNQPQHFGDGTRLSIL.

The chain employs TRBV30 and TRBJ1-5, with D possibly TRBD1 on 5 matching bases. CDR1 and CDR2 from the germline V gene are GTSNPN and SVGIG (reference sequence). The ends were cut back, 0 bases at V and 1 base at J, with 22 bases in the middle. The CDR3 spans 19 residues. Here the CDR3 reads CAWSVNWLPGLASNQPQHF. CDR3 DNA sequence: TGTGCCTGGAGTGTAAATTGGTTACCGGGACTCGCCAGCAATCAGCCCCAGCATTTT.

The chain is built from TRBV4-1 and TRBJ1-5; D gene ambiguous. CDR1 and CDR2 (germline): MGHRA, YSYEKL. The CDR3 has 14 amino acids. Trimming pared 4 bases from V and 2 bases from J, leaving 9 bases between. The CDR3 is CASSLESGNQPQHF. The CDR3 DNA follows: TGCGCCAGCAGCCTAGAGAGTGGCAATCAGCCCCAGCATTTT.

The CDR3 protein is CASSYSRGLNTEAFF. CDR3 in DNA: TGTGCCAGCAGTTACTCCAGGGGCTTGAACACTGAAGCTTTCTTT. The V and J genes are TRBV6-6 and TRBJ1-1; D is possibly TRBD1 (6 bases). The V gene's germline CDR1 is MNHNY and CDR2 SVGAGI (reference sequence). Trimming took 0 bases from V and 0 from J, leaving 8 bases between them. This CDR3 has 15 residues.

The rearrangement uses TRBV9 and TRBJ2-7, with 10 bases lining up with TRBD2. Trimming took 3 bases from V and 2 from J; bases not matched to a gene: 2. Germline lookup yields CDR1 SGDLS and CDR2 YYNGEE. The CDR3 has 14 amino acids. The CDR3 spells CASSGTSGAYEQYF. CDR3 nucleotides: TGTGCCAGCAGCGGGACTAGCGGAGCCTACGAGCAGTACTTC.

The CDR3 region has the DNA TGTGCCAGCAGTCTTACAGAAAACTACGAGCAGTACTTC. As protein: CASSLTENYEQYF. This chain joins TRBV6-5 and TRBJ2-7; D remains ambiguous. The length of the CDR3 is 13 residues. The V gene's germline CDR1 is MNHEY and CDR2 SVGAGI. V shed 5 bases and J shed 3 bases, with 11 bases lying between them.

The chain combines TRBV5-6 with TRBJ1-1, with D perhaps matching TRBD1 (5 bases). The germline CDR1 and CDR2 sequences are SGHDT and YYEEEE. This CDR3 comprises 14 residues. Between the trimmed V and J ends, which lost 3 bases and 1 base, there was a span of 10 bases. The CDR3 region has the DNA TGTGCCAGCAGCTCATGGGACTGGAACACTGAAGCTTTCTTT. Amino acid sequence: CASSSWDWNTEAFF.

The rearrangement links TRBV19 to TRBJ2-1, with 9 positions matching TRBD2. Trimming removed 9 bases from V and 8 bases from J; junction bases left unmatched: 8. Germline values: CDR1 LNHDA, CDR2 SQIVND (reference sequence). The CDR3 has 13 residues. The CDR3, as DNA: TGTGCCAGCGGGACTAGCCTAATCGATGAGCAGTTCTTC. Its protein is CASGTSLIDEQFF.

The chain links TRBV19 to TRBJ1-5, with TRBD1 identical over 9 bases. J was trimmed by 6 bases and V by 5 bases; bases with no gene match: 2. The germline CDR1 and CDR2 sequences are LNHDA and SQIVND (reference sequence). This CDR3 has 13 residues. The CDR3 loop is CASSRDRVQPQHF. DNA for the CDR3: TGTGCCAGTAGTCGGGACAGGGTTCAGCCCCAGCATTTT.

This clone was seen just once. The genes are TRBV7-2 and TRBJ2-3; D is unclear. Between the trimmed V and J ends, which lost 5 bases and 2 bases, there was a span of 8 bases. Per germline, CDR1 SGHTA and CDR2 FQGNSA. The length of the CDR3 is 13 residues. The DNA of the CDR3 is TGTGCCAGCAGCATACCTAACACAGATACGCAGTATTTT. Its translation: CASSIPNTDTQYF.

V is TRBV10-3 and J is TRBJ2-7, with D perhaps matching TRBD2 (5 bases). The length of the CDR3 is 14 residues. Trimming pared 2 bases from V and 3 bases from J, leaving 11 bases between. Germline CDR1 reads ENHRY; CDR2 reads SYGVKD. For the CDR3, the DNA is TGTGCCATCAGTGAGAGTGGGAGCTACTACGAGCAGTACTTC. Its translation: CAISESGSYYEQYF.

The CDR3 nucleotides are TGTGCCTGGAGCAGGTTGCGAGAAAAACTGTTTTTT. This sequence encodes CAWSRLREKLFF. The V call is TRBV30, the J call TRBJ1-4; unclear D gene. There are 12 residues in the CDR3. From germline, CDR1 is GTSNPN and CDR2 SVGIG (reference sequence). V was shortened by 3 bases and J by 8 bases, with 10 bases between the two germline ends. Full variable domain (outside the CDR3, taken from reference TRBV30 and TRBJ1-4): SQTIHQWPATLVQPVGSPLSLECTVEGTSNPNLYWYRQAAGRGLQLLFYSVGIGQISSEVPQNLSASRPQDRQFILSSKKLLLSDSGFYLCAWSRLREKLFFGSGTQLSVL.

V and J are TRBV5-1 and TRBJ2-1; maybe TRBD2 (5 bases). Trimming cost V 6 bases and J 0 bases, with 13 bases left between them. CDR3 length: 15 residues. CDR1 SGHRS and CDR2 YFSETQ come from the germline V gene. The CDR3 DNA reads TGCGCCAGCAATTTGGGCGGAGGCTCCTACAATGAGCAGTTCTTC. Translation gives CASNLGGGSYNEQFF. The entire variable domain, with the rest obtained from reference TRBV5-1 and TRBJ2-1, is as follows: KAGVTQTPRYLIKTRGQQVTLSCSPISGHRSVSWYQQTPGQGLQFLFEYFSETQRNKGNFPGRFSGRQFSNSRSEMNVSTLELGDSALYLCASNLGGGSYNEQFFGPGTRLTVL.

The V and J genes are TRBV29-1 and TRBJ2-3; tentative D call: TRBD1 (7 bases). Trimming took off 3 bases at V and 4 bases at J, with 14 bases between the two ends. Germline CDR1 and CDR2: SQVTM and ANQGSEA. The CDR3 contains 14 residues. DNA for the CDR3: TGCAGCGTTGACGGCCAGGGGGGCTCAGATACGCAGTATTTT. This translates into CSVDGQGGSDTQYF.

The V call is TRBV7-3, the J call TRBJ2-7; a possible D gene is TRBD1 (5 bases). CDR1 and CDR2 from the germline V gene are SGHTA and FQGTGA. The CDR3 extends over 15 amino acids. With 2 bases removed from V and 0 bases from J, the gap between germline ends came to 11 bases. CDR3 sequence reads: CASSLQAGHSYEQYF. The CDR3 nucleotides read TGTGCCAGCAGCTTACAGGCAGGACACTCCTACGAGCAGTACTTC. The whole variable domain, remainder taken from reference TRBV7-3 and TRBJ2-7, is GAGVSQTPSNKVTEKGKYVELRCDPISGHTALYWYRQSLGQGPEFLIYFQGTGAADDSGLPNDRFFAVRPEGSVSTLKIQRTERGDSAVYLCASSLQAGHSYEQYFGPGTRLTVT.

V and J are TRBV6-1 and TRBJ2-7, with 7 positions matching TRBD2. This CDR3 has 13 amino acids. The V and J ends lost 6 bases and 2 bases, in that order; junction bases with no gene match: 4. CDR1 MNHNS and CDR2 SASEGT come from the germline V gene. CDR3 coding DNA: TGTGCCAGCAGATCGGGACTAACCTACGAGCAGTACTTC. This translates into CASRSGLTYEQYF.

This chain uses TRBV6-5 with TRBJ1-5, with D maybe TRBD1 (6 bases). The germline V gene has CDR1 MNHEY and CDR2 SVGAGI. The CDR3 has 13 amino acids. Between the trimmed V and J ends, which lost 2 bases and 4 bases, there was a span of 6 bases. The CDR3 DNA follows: TGTGCCAGCAGTTACACAGGGAATCAGCCCCAGCATTTT. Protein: CASSYTGNQPQHF.

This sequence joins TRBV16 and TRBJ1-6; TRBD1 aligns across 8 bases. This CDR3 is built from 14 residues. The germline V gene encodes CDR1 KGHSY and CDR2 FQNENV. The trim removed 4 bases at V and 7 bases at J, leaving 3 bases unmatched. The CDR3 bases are TGTGCCAGCAGCCGAGACAGGGGAAATTCACCCCTCCACTTT. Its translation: CASSRDRGNSPLHF.

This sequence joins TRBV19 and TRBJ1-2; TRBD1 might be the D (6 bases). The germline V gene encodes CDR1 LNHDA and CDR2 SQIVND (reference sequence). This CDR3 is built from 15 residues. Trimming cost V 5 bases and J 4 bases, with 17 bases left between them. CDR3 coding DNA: TGTGCCAGTAGTCTATACAGGGATTATGCCTATGGCTACACCTTC. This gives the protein CASSLYRDYAYGYTF.

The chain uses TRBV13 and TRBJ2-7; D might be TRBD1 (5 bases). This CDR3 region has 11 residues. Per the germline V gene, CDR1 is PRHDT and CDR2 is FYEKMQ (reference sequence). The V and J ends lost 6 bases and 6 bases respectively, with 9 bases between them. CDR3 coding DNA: TGTGCCAGCAGGCAGGGCCGCGAGCAGTACTTC. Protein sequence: CASRQGREQYF.

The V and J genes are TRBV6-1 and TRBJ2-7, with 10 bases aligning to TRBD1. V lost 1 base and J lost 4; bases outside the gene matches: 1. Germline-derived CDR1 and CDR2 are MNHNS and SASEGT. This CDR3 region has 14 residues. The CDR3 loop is CASSEGTGGYEQYF. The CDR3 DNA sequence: TGTGCCAGCAGTGAAGGGACAGGGGGATACGAGCAGTACTTC.

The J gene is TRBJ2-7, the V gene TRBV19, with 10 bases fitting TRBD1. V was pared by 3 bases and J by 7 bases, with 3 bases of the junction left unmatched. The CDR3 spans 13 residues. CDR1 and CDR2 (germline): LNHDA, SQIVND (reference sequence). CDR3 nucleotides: TGTGCCAGTAGTATGTGGACAGGGGGGGAGCAGTACTTC. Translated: CASSMWTGGEQYF.

This chain's CDR3 is CASSPLLGTGGYEQYF. For the CDR3, the DNA is TGTGCCAGCAGCCCCCTCCTCGGGACAGGGGGCTACGAGCAGTACTTC. V is TRBV5-6 and J is TRBJ2-7; 11 positions match TRBD1. The CDR3 consists of 16 residues. Germline V gene data show CDR1 as SGHDT and CDR2 as YYEEEE. The ends lost 4 bases at V and 3 bases at J; junction bases unmatched: 9.

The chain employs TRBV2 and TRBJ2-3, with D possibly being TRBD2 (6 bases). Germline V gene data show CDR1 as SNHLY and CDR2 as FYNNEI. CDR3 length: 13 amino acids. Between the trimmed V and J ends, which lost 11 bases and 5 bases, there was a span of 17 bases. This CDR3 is CASSGEMGDTQYF. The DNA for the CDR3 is TGTGCCTCCTCGGGGGAGATGGGAGATACGCAGTATTTT.

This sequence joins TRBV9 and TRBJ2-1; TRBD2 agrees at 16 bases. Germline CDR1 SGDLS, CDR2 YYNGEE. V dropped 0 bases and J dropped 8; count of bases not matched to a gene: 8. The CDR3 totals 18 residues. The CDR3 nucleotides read TGTGCCAGCAGCGTAGCCGGGGGACTAGCGGGAGGGCCGCATGAGCAGTTCTTC. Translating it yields CASSVAGGLAGGPHEQFF. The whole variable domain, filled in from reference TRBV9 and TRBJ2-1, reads DSGVTQTPKHLITATGQRVTLRCSPRSGDLSVYWYQQSLDQGLQFLIQYYNGEERAKGNILERFSAQQFPDLHSELNLSSLELGDSALYFCASSVAGGLAGGPHEQFFGPGTRLTVL.